This note documents a single T cell receptor (beta chain) sequence. Here immunoSEQ multiplex PCR was the method, and the copy in TCRdb shows in-frame clones only, minus some. The table lists around 120,000 clones, 67% of them singletons. The record originates from a study of shared clonotypes between healthy human individuals. Combining CD45RO+ cells with CCR7-negative CD45RA+ TemRA cells gave CD8 memory. V was trimmed by 6 bases and J by 7 bases, leaving 10 bases between them. The germline V gene has CDR1 MNHEY and CDR2 SVGAGI. CDR3 size: 12 residues. Source material: memory CD8+ T cells sorted from blood. Subset defined: CD45RO+ cells pooled with CCR7-negative TemRA cells. The chain employs TRBV6-5 and TRBJ2-1, with D hard to call. The TCR originated in a woman between 25 and 40 years old in good health. CDR3 DNA: TGTGCCAGCAGACGTCAGACTAATGAGCAGTTCTTC. It codes for CASRRQTNEQFF.